This T cell receptor (beta chain) was documented in a study of shared clonotypes between healthy human individuals. Notes on this clone: Its antigen is undetermined.

Trimming cost V 3 bases and J 3 bases; bases outside gene matches: 3. The germline V gene encodes CDR1 SGDLS and CDR2 YYNGEE. CDR3 length: 16 amino acids. Naive CD45RA+ and memory CD45RA-negative subsets were split from CD4+ cells. Study findings and constraints: In general, naive subsets displayed greater estimated richness than memory subsets did.

Repertoires were generated with immunoSEQ multiplex PCR, while TCRdb's copy carries only in-frame clones and drops some. The sample consists of fewer than 1.6 million clones, about 98.5% of them appearing once. This sequence originates from a man aged 30 to 39 in good health. What was sequenced was naive CD4+ T cells sorted from blood. The subset: CD45RA+ positively selected. The chain combines TRBV9 with TRBJ2-1; 13 bases are a match to TRBD2. This chain's CDR3 is CASSAGTSGNYNEQFF. CDR3 DNA: TGTGCCAGCAGCGCGGGGACTAGCGGGAACTACAATGAGCAGTTCTTC.